Listed below are T cell receptor beta chains from one sample, sequenced in a study of blood T cell repertoires in COVID-19. Sequencing was performed with immunoSEQ multiplex PCR; in TCRdb, only in-frame clones are kept and a portion is missing. The sample carries under 350,000 clones, 70% to 90% recorded once. Sequenced input: PBMCs or T cells enriched from blood (not recorded which). The receptors were gathered from a woman aged 40 to 49 with acute COVID-19. The CDR3 runs from the conserved cysteine through the conserved F or W. A D gene is named only where the DNA matches it firmly. A clone size is listed for some rows: how often the clone was seen (once, few, many), or a class if it is expanded.

v_gene,d_gene,j_gene,abundance,CDR3aa,CDR3nt
TRBV28,.,TRBJ2-7,few,CASSLDPRSEQYF,TGTGCCAGCAGTTTAGACCCCCGGAGTGAGCAGTACTTC
TRBV18,.,TRBJ2-3,.,CASSPPLDSQSTDTQYF,TGTGCCAGCTCACCACCGCTTGACAGCCAGAGCACAGATACGCAGTATTTT
TRBV18,.,TRBJ1-2,.,CASSPMSGYTF,TGTGCCAGCTCCCCTATGAGTGGCTACACCTTC
TRBV19,TRBD2,TRBJ2-5,once,CASQSSGGASGETQYF,TGTGCCAGTCAATCTAGCGGGGGGGCCTCAGGAGAGACCCAGTACTTC
TRBV6-1,.,TRBJ1-2,.,CASSDVRVVVDTF,TGTGCCAGCAGTGACGTCAGGGTGGTGGTAGACACCTTC
TRBV6-2/TRBV6-3,TRBD1,TRBJ1-3,.,CASSRQGFGDTIYF,TGTGCCAGCAGCCGACAGGGCTTCGGGGACACCATATATTTT
TRBV5-1,TRBD2,TRBJ2-5,.,CASSPGLAGTAGETQYF,TGCGCCAGCAGCCCGGGACTAGCGGGAACTGCGGGGGAGACCCAGTACTTC
TRBV4-2,TRBD1,TRBJ1-5,.,CASSQDLAGGRPQHF,TGTGCCAGCAGCCAAGATTTGGCAGGGGGTCGGCCCCAGCATTTT
TRBV29-1,.,TRBJ2-1,once,CSVEDHGWGRGEQFF,TGCAGCGTTGAAGATCACGGTTGGGGCCGTGGTGAGCAGTTCTTC
TRBV18,.,TRBJ2-7,.,CASSPQRQTSNEQYF,TGTGCCAGCTCACCCCAGAGGCAAACTAGCAACGAGCAGTACTTC
TRBV7-9,.,TRBJ1-1,.,CASREDWENTEAFF,TGTGCCAGCAGGGAGGACTGGGAGAACACTGAAGCTTTCTTT
TRBV4-2,.,TRBJ1-3,.,CASSQERFSSGNTIYF,TGTGCCAGCAGCCAAGAGCGGTTTTCCTCTGGAAACACCATATATTTT
TRBV13,.,TRBJ2-3,.,CASSFMRQTLTDTQYF,TGTGCCAGCAGCTTCATGCGACAGACTCTCACAGATACGCAGTATTTT
TRBV7-2,.,TRBJ1-5,.,CASSLAWGGQPQHF,TGTGCCAGCAGCTTAGCATGGGGGGGACAGCCCCAGCATTTT
TRBV19,TRBD1,TRBJ1-5,.,CASSKGGTGRLSNQPQHF,TGTGCCAGTAGTAAAGGGGGGACAGGGAGACTCAGCAATCAGCCCCAGCATTTT
TRBV19,TRBD1,TRBJ1-2,.,CASSIQGGLYTF,TGTGCCAGTAGTATTCAGGGGGGTTTGTACACCTTC
TRBV21-1,.,TRBJ1-2,.,CASTGGDGYTF,TGTGCCAGCACGGGGGGGGATGGCTACACCTTC
TRBV7-9,.,TRBJ2-7,.,CASSSGRGVPSYEQYF,TGTGCCAGCAGCTCAGGAAGGGGCGTACCCTCCTACGAGCAGTACTTC
TRBV28,TRBD1,TRBJ2-3,.,CASSLVSRGLVTDTQYF,TGTGCCAGCAGTTTGGTTTCCAGGGGGTTGGTCACAGATACGCAGTATTTT
TRBV6-5,.,TRBJ2-6,.,CASSYSGRPGANVLTF,TGTGCCAGCAGTTACTCTGGGCGCCCTGGGGCCAACGTCCTGACTTTC
TRBV7-2,.,TRBJ2-3,once,CASSLGSRSTQYF,TGTGCCAGCAGCTTAGGTAGCCGCAGTACGCAGTATTTT
TRBV18,TRBD1,TRBJ2-7,.,CASSPRRQGSSYEQYF,TGTGCCAGCTCCCCCCGGAGACAGGGTAGCTCCTACGAGCAGTACTTC